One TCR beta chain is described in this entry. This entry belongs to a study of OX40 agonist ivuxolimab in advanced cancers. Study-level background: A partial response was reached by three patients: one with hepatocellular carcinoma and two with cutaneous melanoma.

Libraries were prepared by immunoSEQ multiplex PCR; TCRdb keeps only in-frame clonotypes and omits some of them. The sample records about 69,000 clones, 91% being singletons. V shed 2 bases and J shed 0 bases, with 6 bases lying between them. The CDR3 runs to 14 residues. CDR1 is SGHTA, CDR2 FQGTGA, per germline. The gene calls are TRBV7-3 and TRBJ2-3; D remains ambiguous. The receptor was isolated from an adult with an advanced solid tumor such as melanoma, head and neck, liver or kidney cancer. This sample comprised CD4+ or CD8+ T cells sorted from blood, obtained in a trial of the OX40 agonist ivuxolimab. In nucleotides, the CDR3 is TGTGCCAGCAGCTTAGGGTACAGCACAGATACGCAGTATTTT. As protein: CASSLGYSTDTQYF. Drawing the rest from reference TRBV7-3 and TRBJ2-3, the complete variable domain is GAGVSQTPSNKVTEKGKYVELRCDPISGHTALYWYRQSLGQGPEFLIYFQGTGAADDSGLPNDRFFAVRPEGSVSTLKIQRTERGDSAVYLCASSLGYSTDTQYFGPGTRLTVL.